This TCR beta chain was identified in a study of Ad26.COV2.S vaccination and SARS-CoV-2 variants. Study-wide context: Once or twice, 56 days apart, Ad26.COV2.S was delivered intramuscularly.

V lost 0 bases, J lost 5 bases, and 5 bases stayed unmatched. This CDR3 has 15 amino acids. Germline lookup yields CDR1 SGHNT and CDR2 YYREEE (reference sequence). The treatment is: roughly 20 received Ad26.COV2.S at low or high dose, single or two shots; 5 received placebo; per-sample allocation not given. Samples analyzed were those drawn on day 63 after the first vaccine or placebo injection. TCRdb keeps only in-frame clones here, not all; method: immunoSEQ multiplex PCR. The sample has 300,000 to 400,000 clones, roughly 84% seen once. This sample comprised peripheral blood, obtained in a trial of Ad26.COV2.S vaccine versus placebo. The chain joins TRBV5-4 to TRBJ2-5; TRBD1 matches at 9 bases. The receptor comes from a person aged 18-60 years who received the Ad26.COV2.S COVID-19 vaccine or a placebo. The CDR3 sequence is CASSLGTGAGETQYF. In DNA form, the CDR3 reads TGTGCCAGCAGCTTGGGGACAGGGGCAGGGGAGACCCAGTACTTC. Full variable domain (missing parts from reference TRBV5-4 and TRBJ2-5): ETGVTQSPTHLIKTRGQQVTLRCSSQSGHNTVSWYQQALGQGPQFIFQYYREEENGRGNFPPRFSGLQFPNYSSELNVNALELDDSALYLCASSLGTGAGETQYFGPGTRLLVL.